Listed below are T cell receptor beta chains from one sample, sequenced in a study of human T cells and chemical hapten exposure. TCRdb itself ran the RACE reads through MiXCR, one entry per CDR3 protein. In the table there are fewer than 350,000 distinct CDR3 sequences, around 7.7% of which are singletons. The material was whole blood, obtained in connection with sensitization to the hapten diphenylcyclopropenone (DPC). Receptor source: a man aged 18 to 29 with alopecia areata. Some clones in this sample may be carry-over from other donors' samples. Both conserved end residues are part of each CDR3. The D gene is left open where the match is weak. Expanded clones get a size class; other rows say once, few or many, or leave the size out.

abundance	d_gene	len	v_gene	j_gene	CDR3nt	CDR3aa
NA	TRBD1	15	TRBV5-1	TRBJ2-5	TGCGCCAGCAGCTTTACAGGGGGCGGTGGTGAGACCCAGTACTTC	CASSFTGGGGETQYF
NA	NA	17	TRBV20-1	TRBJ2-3	TGCAGTGCTAGAGACCCCGCCGCGGGACAGACCCCAGATACGCAGTATTTT	CSARDPAAGQTPDTQYF
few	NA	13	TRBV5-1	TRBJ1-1	TGCGCCAGCAGCTTGTGGCAGGGGACTGAAGCTTTCTTT	CASSLWQGTEAFF
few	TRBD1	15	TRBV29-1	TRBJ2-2	TGCAGCGTTGTAATCAGGGGGCGTGGCACCGGGGAGCTGTTTTTT	CSVVIRGRGTGELFF
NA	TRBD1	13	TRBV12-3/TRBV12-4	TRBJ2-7	TGTGCCAGCAGTTGGGACAGCACCTACGAGCAGTACTTC	CASSWDSTYEQYF
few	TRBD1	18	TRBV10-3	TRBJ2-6	TGTGCCATCAGTCCAGGGACAGGGGGTAGCTCTGGGGCCAACGTCCTGACTTTC	CAISPGTGGSSGANVLTF
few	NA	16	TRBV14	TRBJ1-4	TGTGCCAGCAGCCAAGGGGGGGCGGAACATAATGAAAAACTGTTTTTT	CASSQGGAEHNEKLFF
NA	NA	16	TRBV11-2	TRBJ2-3	TGTGCCAGCAGCTTAGCAGCCAGGGTACGAACAGATACGCAGTATTTT	CASSLAARVRTDTQYF
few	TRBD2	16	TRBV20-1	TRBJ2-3	TGCAGTGCTAGTCCCCTAGCGGGGGGAAGCACAGATACGCAGTATTTT	CSASPLAGGSTDTQYF
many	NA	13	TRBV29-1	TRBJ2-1	TGCAGCGCGCAGGAAAGCGGGTACAATGAGCAGTTCTTC	CSAQESGYNEQFF
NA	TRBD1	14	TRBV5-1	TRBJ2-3	TGCGCCAGCAGCCTACAGGGGATGAAAGATACGCAGTATTTT	CASSLQGMKDTQYF
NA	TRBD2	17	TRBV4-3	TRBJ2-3	TGCGCCAGCAGCCCCAGTGTTGCGGGGGGGGTGGAAGATACGCAGTATTTT	CASSPSVAGGVEDTQYF
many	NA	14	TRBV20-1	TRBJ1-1	TGCAGTGCTAGATGGGTAGGGATGAACACTGAAGCTTTCTTT	CSARWVGMNTEAFF
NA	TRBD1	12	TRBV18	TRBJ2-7	TGTGCCAGCTCAGAGGACAGGGACGAGCAGTACTTC	CASSEDRDEQYF
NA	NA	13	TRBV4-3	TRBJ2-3	TGCGCCAGCAGTCCGTCCCCCACAGATACGCAGTATTTT	CASSPSPTDTQYF
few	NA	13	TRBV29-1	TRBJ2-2	TGCAGCGTCGCCACCCCCGGTACCGGGGAGCTGTTTTTT	CSVATPGTGELFF
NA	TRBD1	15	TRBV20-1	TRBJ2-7	TGCAGTGCTAGCGCTCCGGGACAGGGATTTTACGAGCAGTACTTC	CSASAPGQGFYEQYF
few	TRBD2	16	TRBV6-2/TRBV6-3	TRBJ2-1	TGTGCCAGCAGTGGACCTAGCGGGGGGGGATTCATTGAGCAGTTCTTC	CASSGPSGGGFIEQFF
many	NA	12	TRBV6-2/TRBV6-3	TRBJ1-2	TGTGCCAGCAGTTACGGGACGAATGGCTACACCTTC	CASSYGTNGYTF
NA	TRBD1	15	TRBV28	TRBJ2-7	TGTGCCAGCAGTCCCTGGACAGGGGGCTCCTACGAGCAGTACTTC	CASSPWTGGSYEQYF
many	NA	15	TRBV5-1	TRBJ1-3	TGCGCCAGCAGCTTGGACCCGGTAAATGGAAACACCATATATTTT	CASSLDPVNGNTIYF
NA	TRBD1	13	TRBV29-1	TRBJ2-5	TGCAGCGTTGGGACAGGGGTAGGAGAGACCCAGTACTTC	CSVGTGVGETQYF
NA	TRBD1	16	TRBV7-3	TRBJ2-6	TGTGCCAGCAGCCGGGACAGGGTATCTGGGGCCAACGTCCTGACTTTC	CASSRDRVSGANVLTF
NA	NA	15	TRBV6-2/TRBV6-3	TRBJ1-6	TGTGCCAGTCAAGGCGTCAACACCGACTCAGGCCCCCTCCACTTT	CASQGVNTDSGPLHF
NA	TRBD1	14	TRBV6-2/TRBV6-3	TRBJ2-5	TGTGCCAGCAGACTGACAGGGAACGGAGAGACCCAGTACTTC	CASRLTGNGETQYF
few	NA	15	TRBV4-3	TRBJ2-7	TGCGCCAGCAGCCAAGAGGCAGAACAGGGCTACGAGCAGTACTTC	CASSQEAEQGYEQYF
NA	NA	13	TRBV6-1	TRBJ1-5	TGTGCCAGCACCTGGACGGGCAATCAGCCCCAGCATTTT	CASTWTGNQPQHF
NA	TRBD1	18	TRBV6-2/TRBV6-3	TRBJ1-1	TGTGCCAGCAGTTACTCATTCTGGGGACAGAACATGAACACTGAAGCTTTCTTT	CASSYSFWGQNMNTEAFF
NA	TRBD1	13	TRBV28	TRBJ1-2	TGTGCCAGCAGGACAGGGGGCATGAGTGGCTACACCTTC	CASRTGGMSGYTF
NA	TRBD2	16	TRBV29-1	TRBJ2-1	TGCAGCGCTTCACCCGGGGGGGCCTTCGACTACAATGAGCAGTTCTTC	CSASPGGAFDYNEQFF
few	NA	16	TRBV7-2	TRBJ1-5	TGTGCCAGCAGCCAAGGACCGATATATAGCAATCAGCCCCAGCATTTT	CASSQGPIYSNQPQHF